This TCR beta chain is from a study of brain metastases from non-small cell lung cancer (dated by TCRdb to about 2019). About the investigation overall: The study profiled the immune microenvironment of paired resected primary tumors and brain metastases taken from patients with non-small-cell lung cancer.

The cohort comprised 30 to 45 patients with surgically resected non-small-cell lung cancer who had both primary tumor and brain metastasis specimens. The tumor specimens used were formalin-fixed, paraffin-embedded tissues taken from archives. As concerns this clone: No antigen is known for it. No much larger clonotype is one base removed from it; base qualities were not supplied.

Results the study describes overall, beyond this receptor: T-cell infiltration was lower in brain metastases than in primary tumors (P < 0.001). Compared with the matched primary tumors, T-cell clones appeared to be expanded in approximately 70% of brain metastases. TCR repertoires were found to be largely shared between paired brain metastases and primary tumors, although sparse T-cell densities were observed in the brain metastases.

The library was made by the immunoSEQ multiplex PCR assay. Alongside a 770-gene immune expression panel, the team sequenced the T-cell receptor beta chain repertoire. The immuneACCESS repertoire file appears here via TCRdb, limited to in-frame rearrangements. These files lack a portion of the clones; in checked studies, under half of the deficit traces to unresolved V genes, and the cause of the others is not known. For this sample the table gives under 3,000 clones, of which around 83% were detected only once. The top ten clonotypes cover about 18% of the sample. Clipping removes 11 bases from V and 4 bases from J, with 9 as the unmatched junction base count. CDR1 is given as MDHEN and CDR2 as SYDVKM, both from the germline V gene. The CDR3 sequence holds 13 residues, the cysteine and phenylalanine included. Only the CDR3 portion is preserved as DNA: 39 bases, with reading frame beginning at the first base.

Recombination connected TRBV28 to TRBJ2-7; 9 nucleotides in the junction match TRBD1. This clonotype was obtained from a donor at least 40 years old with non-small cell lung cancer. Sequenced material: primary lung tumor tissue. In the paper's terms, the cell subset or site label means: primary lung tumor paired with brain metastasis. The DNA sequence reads TGTGCCGCCAAGAGGACAGGGGAATACGAGCAGTACTTC. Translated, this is CAAKRTGEYEQYF.